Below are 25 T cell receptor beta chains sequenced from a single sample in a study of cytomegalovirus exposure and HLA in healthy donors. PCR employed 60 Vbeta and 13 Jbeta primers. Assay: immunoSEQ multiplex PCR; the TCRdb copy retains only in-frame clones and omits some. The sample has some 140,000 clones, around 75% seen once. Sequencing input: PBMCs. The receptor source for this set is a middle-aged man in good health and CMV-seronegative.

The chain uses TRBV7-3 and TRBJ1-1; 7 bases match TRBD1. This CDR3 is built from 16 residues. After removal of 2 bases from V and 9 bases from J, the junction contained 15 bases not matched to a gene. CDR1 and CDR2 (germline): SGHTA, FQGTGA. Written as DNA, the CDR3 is TGTGCCAGCAGCTTAGAAGGGGGCCCATTACTATCACAAGCTTTCTTT. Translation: CASSLEGGPLLSQAFF.

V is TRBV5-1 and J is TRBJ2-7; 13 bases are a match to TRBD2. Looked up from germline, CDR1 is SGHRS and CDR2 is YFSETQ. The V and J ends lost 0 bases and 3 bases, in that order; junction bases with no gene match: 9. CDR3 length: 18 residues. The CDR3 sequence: CASSLGLGLAGEGYEQYF. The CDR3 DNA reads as TGCGCCAGCAGCTTGGGCTTAGGACTAGCGGGAGAAGGCTACGAGCAGTACTTC.

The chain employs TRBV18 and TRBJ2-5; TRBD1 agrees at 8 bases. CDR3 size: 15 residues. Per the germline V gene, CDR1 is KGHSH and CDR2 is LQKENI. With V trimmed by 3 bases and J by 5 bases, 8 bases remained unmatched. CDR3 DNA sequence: TGTGCCAGCTCACCGAGCCCGACAGGGGTGGAGACCCAGTACTTC. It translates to CASSPSPTGVETQYF.

For the CDR3, the DNA is TGTGCCAGCAGTGAGAGGACAGGGTGGGACACCGGGGAGCTGTTTTTT. Its translation is CASSERTGWDTGELFF. The V call is TRBV6-1, the J call TRBJ2-2, with 8 positions matching TRBD1. Germline assignment: CDR1 MNHNS and CDR2 SASEGT. V trimming: 3 bases; J trimming: 3 bases; junction bases outside the gene matches: 6. There are 16 residues in the CDR3.

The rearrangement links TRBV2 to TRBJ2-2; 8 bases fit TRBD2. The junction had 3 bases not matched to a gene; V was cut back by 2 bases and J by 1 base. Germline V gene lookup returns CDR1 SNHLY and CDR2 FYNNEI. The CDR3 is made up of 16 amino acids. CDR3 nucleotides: TGTGCCAGCAGTGAAAGGCTAGCGGGGAACACCGGGGAGCTGTTTTTT. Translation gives CASSERLAGNTGELFF.

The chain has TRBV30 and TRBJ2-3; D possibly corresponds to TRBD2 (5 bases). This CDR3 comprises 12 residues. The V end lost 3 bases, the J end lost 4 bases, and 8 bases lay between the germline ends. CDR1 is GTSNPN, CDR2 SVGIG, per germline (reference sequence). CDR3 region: CAWSAGPDTQYF. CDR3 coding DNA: TGTGCCTGGAGCGCGGGCCCAGATACGCAGTATTTT. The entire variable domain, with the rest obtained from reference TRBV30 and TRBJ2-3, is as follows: SQTIHQWPATLVQPVGSPLSLECTVEGTSNPNLYWYRQAAGRGLQLLFYSVGIGQISSEVPQNLSASRPQDRQFILSSKKLLLSDSGFYLCAWSAGPDTQYFGPGTRLTVL.

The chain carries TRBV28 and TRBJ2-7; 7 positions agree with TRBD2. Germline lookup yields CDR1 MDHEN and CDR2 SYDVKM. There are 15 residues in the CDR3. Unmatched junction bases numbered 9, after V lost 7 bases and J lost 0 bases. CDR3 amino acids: CASITGGPSSYEQYF. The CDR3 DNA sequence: TGTGCCAGCATAACGGGGGGACCGAGCTCCTACGAGCAGTACTTC.

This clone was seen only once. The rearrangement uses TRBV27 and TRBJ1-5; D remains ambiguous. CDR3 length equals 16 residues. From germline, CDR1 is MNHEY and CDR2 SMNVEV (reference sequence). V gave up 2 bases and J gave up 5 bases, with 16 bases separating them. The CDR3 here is CASSLLSLADDQPQHF. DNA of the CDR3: TGTGCCAGCAGTTTACTTTCGTTGGCAGATGATCAGCCCCAGCATTTT.

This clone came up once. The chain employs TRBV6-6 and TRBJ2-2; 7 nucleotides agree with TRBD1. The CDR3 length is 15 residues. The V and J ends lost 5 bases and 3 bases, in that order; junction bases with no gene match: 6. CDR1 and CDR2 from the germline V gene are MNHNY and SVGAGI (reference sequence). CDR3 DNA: TGTGCCAGCAGTCCACGCGACAGGGACACCGGGGAGCTGTTTTTT. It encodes CASSPRDRDTGELFF.

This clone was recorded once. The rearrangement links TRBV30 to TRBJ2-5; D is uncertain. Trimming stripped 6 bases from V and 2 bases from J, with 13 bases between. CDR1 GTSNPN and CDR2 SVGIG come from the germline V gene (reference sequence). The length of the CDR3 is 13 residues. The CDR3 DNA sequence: TGTGCCTGCCAGAACCTTATTCAAGAGACCCAGTACTTC. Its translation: CACQNLIQETQYF. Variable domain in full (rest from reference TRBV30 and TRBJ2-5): SQTIHQWPATLVQPVGSPLSLECTVEGTSNPNLYWYRQAAGRGLQLLFYSVGIGQISSEVPQNLSASRPQDRQFILSSKKLLLSDSGFYLCACQNLIQETQYFGPGTRLLVL.

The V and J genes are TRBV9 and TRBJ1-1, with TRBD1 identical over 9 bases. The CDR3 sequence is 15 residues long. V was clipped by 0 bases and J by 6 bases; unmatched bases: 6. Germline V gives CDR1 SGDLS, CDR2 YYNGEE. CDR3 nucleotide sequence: TGTGCCAGCAGCGTAGGTTGGACAGGGGCCGCTGAAGCTTTCTTT. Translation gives CASSVGWTGAAEAFF.

This chain's CDR3 is CASSDSSGANVLTF. In nucleotides, the CDR3 is TGTGCCAGCAGCGACAGCTCTGGGGCCAACGTCCTGACTTTC. The chain has TRBV5-6 and TRBJ2-6, with D possibly being TRBD1 (5 bases). This CDR3 contains 14 residues. The V end was cut by 4 bases, the J end by 0 bases, with 5 bases between. Per the germline V gene, CDR1 is SGHDT and CDR2 is YYEEEE.

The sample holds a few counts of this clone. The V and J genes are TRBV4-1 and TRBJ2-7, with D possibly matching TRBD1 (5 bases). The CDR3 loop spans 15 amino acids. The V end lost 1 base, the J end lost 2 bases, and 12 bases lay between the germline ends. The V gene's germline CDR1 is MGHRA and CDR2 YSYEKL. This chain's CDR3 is CASSQGQSSTYEQYF. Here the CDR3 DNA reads TGCGCCAGCAGCCAAGGACAGTCATCCACCTACGAGCAGTACTTC.

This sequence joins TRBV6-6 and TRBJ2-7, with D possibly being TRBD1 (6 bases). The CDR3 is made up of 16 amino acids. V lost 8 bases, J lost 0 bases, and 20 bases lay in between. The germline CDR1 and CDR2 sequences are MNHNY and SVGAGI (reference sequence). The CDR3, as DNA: TGTGCCAGCGGCCTACCGACAGGACGGAGCTCCTACGAGCAGTACTTC. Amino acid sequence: CASGLPTGRSSYEQYF.

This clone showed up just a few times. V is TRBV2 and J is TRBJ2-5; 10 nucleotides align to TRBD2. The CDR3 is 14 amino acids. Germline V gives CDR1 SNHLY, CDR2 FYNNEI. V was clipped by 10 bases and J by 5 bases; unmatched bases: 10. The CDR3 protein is CATVGLADLETQYF. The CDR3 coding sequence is TGTGCCACCGTCGGACTAGCGGACCTGGAGACCCAGTACTTC. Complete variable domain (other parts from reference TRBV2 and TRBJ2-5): EPEVTQTPSHQVTQMGQEVILRCVPISNHLYFYWYRQILGQKVEFLVSFYNNEISEKSEIFDDQFSVERPDGSNFTLKIRSTKLEDSAMYFCATVGLADLETQYFGPGTRLLVL.

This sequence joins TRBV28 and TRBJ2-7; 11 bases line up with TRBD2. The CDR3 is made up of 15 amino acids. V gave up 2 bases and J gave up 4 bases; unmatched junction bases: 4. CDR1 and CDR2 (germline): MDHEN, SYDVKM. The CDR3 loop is CASSLGASGRYEQYF. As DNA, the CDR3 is TGTGCCAGCAGTTTAGGAGCTAGCGGGAGGTACGAGCAGTACTTC. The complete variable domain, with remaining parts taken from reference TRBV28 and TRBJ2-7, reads DVKVTQSSRYLVKRTGEKVFLECVQDMDHENMFWYRQDPGLGLRLIYFSYDVKMKEKGDIPEGYSVSREKKERFSLILESASTNQTSMYLCASSLGASGRYEQYFGPGTRLTVT.

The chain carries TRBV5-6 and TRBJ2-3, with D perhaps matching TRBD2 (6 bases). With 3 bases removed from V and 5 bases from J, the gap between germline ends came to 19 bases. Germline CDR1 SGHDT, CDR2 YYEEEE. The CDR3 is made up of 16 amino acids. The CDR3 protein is CASSSMTGPGGDTQYF. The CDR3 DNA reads TGTGCCAGCAGCTCAATGACGGGACCCGGGGGAGATACGCAGTATTTT.

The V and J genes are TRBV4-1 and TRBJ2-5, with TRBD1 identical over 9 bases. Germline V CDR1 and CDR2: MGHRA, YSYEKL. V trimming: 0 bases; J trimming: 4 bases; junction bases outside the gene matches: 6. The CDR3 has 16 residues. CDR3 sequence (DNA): TGCGCCAGCAGCCAAGACCCCCCGGACAGGGGAGAGACCCAGTACTTC. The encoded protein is CASSQDPPDRGETQYF.

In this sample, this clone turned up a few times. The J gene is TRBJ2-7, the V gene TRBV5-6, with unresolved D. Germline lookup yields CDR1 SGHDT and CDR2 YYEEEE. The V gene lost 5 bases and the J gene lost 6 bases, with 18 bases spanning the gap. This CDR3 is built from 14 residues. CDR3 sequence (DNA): TGTGCCAGCAGTCTAGGCGGAGTTCACGTCGAGCAGTACTTC. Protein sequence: CASSLGGVHVEQYF.

The CDR3 spells CASRPRGGETQYF. In nucleotides, the CDR3 is TGTGCCAGTAGGCCGCGGGGTGGGGAGACCCAGTACTTC. The J gene is TRBJ2-5, the V gene TRBV19; TRBD2 might be the D (6 bases). The CDR3 sequence is 13 residues long. Trimming shortened V by 6 bases and J by 5 bases, and 13 bases separated the two germline ends. Looked up from germline, CDR1 is LNHDA and CDR2 is SQIVND (reference sequence).

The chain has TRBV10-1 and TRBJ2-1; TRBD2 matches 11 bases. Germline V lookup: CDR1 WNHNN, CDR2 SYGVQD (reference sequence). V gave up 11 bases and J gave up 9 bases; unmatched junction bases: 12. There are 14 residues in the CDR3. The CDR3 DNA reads TGCGCCCTCCGGTTAGCGGGGGGGGGTAGTGAGCAGTTCTTC. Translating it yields CALRLAGGGSEQFF.

The CDR3 nucleotides are TGTGCCAGCAGTGCGTCCGGGGTCCGCTCTGGGGCCAACGTCCTGACTTTC. Amino acid sequence: CASSASGVRSGANVLTF. V and J are TRBV6-1 and TRBJ2-6; possibly TRBD2 for D (5 bases). The CDR3 is 17 amino acids. Trimming pared 4 bases from V and 0 bases from J, leaving 13 bases between. CDR1 and CDR2 (germline): MNHNS, SASEGT.

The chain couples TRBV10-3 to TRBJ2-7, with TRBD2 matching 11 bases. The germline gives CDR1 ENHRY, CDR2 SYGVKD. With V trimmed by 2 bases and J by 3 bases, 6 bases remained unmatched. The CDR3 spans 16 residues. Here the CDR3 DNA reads TGTGCCATCAGTGAGACCCCTACTAGCGGGAGCTACGAGCAGTACTTC. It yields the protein CAISETPTSGSYEQYF.

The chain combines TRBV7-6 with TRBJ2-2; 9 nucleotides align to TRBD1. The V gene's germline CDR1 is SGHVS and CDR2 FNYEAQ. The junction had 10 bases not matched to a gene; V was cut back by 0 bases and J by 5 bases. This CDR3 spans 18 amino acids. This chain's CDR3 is CASSLATSGQGGTGELFF. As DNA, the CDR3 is TGTGCCAGCAGCTTAGCCACTTCGGGACAGGGAGGGACCGGGGAGCTGTTTTTT.

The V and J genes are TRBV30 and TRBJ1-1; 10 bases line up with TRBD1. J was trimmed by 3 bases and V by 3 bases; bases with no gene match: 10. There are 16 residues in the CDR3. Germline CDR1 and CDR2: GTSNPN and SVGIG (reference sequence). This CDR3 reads CAWRTTGTGEYTEAFF. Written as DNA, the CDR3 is TGTGCCTGGAGGACAACCGGGACAGGGGAGTACACTGAAGCTTTCTTT.